Below, 19 T cell receptor beta chains from the same sample are listed, as sequenced in a study of T-cell reconstitution after alpha-beta-depleted transplantation in children. The library targeted TCRbeta and was prepared with unique molecular identifiers. TCRdb reprocessed the PCR reads via MiXCR and lists one record per CDR3 protein. The table lists about 350,000 distinct CDR3 sequences, 13% of them singletons. Sequencing was performed on PBMCs, taken from the stem cell graft. Every receptor here comes from a human donor who donated a stem cell graft to a child with Fanconi anemia.

This clonotype was counted only a few times. The genes are TRBV7-2 and TRBJ1-1; D gene ambiguous. The CDR3 extends over 13 amino acids. Trimming left V 5 bases short and J 1 base short, with 8 bases between. Germline-derived CDR1 and CDR2 are SGHTA and FQGNSA. CDR3 loop: CASSADSNTEAFF. In DNA, the CDR3 is TGTGCCAGCAGCGCGGACTCGAACACTGAAGCTTTCTTT.

The chain couples TRBV11-1 to TRBJ1-1, with D possibly being TRBD1 (5 bases). From germline, CDR1 is SGHAT and CDR2 FQDESV (reference sequence). The CDR3 runs 18 residues. Trimming removed 1 base at V and 0 bases at J, with 18 bases between. CDR3 nucleotide sequence: TGTGCCAGCAGCTTAGGTTGGCAGGGCCAGAAATTGAACACTGAAGCTTTCTTT. It translates to CASSLGWQGQKLNTEAFF.

The rearrangement uses TRBV5-1 and TRBJ2-5, with TRBD2 matching 9 bases. Germline CDR1 and CDR2: SGHRS and YFSETQ. The trim removed 0 bases at V and 0 bases at J, leaving 6 bases unmatched. The CDR3 spans 17 residues. CDR3 sequence: CASSLGAGGHYQETQYF. The CDR3 coding sequence is TGCGCCAGCAGCTTGGGAGCGGGGGGCCACTACCAAGAGACCCAGTACTTC.

This clonotype was seen many times. The chain employs TRBV5-1 and TRBJ2-1, with D possibly being TRBD2 (5 bases). Germline CDR1 reads SGHRS; CDR2 reads YFSETQ. The ends were cut back, 4 bases at V and 9 bases at J, with 17 bases in the middle. The CDR3 consists of 14 residues. The CDR3 region is CASSRPGLTGEQFF. The CDR3 nucleotides read TGCGCCAGCAGCCGCCCCGGACTGACCGGTGAGCAGTTCTTC.

The chain couples TRBV4-2 to TRBJ1-3; maybe TRBD1 (5 bases). The length of the CDR3 is 16 residues. Germline lookup yields CDR1 LGHNA and CDR2 YNFKEQ. Trimming took off 4 bases at V and 3 bases at J, with 16 bases between the two ends. This CDR3 reads CASSPSGGRGGNTIYF. For the CDR3, the DNA is TGTGCCAGCAGCCCCTCGGGAGGGAGGGGTGGAAACACCATATATTTT.

This clonotype was seen ten or more times. The chain couples TRBV12-3 or TRBV12-4 to TRBJ1-5; D is possibly TRBD1 (5 bases). The CDR3 length is 13 residues. V shed 8 bases and J shed 4 bases, with 12 bases lying between them. The CDR3 here is CASALTVNQPQHF. The CDR3 bases are TGTGCCAGCGCCTTGACAGTAAATCAGCCCCAGCATTTT.

This clonotype has just a few counts. V usage is TRBV10-3 and J usage is TRBJ2-1; TRBD1 matches 7 bases. Germline assignment: CDR1 ENHRY and CDR2 SYGVKD. V lost 6 bases and J lost 10; bases outside the gene matches: 12. This CDR3 comprises 14 residues. CDR3 region: CAIRAVTGADEQFF. The CDR3 DNA is TGTGCCATCAGGGCGGTAACAGGGGCAGACGAGCAGTTCTTC.

J is TRBJ2-2 and V is TRBV6-1; 10 bases are shared with TRBD2. There are 16 residues in the CDR3. J lost 3 bases, V lost 4 bases, and 5 bases had no gene match. The germline V gene encodes CDR1 MNHNS and CDR2 SASEGT. CDR3 protein: CASSASGGAYTGELFF. Here the CDR3 DNA reads TGTGCCAGCAGTGCGAGCGGGGGGGCGTACACCGGGGAGCTGTTTTTT.

This chain joins TRBV5-1 and TRBJ2-3; D uncertain. Germline V lookup: CDR1 SGHRS, CDR2 YFSETQ. Trimming shortened V by 0 bases and J by 0 bases, and 14 bases separated the two germline ends. This CDR3 has 17 residues. In DNA, the CDR3 is TGCGCCAGCAGCTTGGTACCCTATGGATCTAGCACAGATACGCAGTATTTT. Translating it yields CASSLVPYGSSTDTQYF.

This clonotype was counted ten times or more. This chain joins TRBV27 and TRBJ2-3; D is unclear. There are 13 residues in the CDR3. Germline loops: CDR1 MNHEY, CDR2 SMNVEV (reference sequence). V was trimmed by 3 bases and J by 8 bases, leaving 12 bases between them. The CDR3 region has the DNA TGTGCCAGCAGTTTCCAATCTGAGGCTACGCAGTATTTT. It encodes CASSFQSEATQYF.

This clonotype has more than one count but fewer than ten. V and J are TRBV12-3 or TRBV12-4 and TRBJ2-7; D ambiguous. V gave up 4 bases and J gave up 4 bases, with 11 bases separating them. The CDR3 consists of 13 residues. The CDR3: CASSSYSGYEQYF. Written as DNA, the CDR3 is TGTGCCAGCAGTTCCTACTCGGGTTACGAGCAGTACTTC.

This clonotype was counted ten times or more. The chain couples TRBV10-3 to TRBJ2-1, with D uncertain. V shed 0 bases and J shed 8 bases, with 11 bases lying between them. In germline, CDR1 is ENHRY, CDR2 SYGVKD. The CDR3 contains 14 residues. CDR3 protein: CAISESRSRDEQFF. The CDR3 DNA reads TGTGCCATCAGTGAGTCGAGGTCCCGGGATGAGCAGTTCTTC.

This chain uses TRBV5-1 with TRBJ1-1; D gene ambiguous. CDR1 is SGHRS and CDR2 is YFSETQ in the germline V gene. Trimming removed 0 bases from V and 4 bases from J, with 13 bases in between. The CDR3 covers 15 residues. The CDR3 reads CASSLAPRGGTEAFF. The CDR3 nucleotides are TGCGCCAGCAGCTTGGCCCCCCGTGGAGGCACTGAAGCTTTCTTT.

This clonotype was counted many times. The gene calls are TRBV5-1 and TRBJ2-7, with TRBD1 identical over 7 bases. The germline V gene encodes CDR1 SGHRS and CDR2 YFSETQ. Losses at the gene ends were 2 bases for V and 3 bases for J; bases not matched to a gene: 5. The CDR3 totals 14 residues. This CDR3 reads CASSLSGGSYEQYV. In nucleotides, the CDR3 is TGCGCCAGCAGCTTATCAGGGGGTAGCTACGAGCAGTACGTC.

At least ten counts were recorded for this clonotype. J is TRBJ2-3 and V is TRBV7-2, with D possibly matching TRBD2 (5 bases). With 4 bases removed from V and 9 bases from J, the gap between germline ends came to 26 bases. This CDR3 has 17 residues. Germline V gene sequence: CDR1 SGHTA, CDR2 FQGNSA. The DNA of the CDR3 is TGTGCCAGCAGCTCTTCCCCTCTGACTGGATCGGGCGGGACGCAGTATTTT. Protein sequence: CASSSSPLTGSGGTQYF.

The rearrangement uses TRBV7-8 and TRBJ2-7, with 8 bases that match TRBD2. CDR1 and CDR2 from the germline V gene are SGHVS and FQNEAQ. V gave up 6 bases and J gave up 6 bases; unmatched junction bases: 7. The CDR3 is 13 amino acids. The CDR3 DNA reads TGTGCCAGCAGTCCGGGGGGGCTGGGCGAGCAGTACTTC. Translating it yields CASSPGGLGEQYF.

This clonotype was seen repeatedly, ten times or more. The chain combines TRBV5-5 with TRBJ1-4, with 9 bases fitting TRBD1. Germline loops: CDR1 SGHKS, CDR2 YYEKEE (reference sequence). Trimming removed 4 bases from V and 7 bases from J; junction bases left unmatched: 5. CDR3 size: 14 residues. DNA for the CDR3: TGTGCCAGCAGCGCGACAGGGGGTAGTGAAAAACTGTTTTTT. Its protein product is CASSATGGSEKLFF.

CDR3 nucleotide sequence: TGCGCCAGCAGCTTGGGACAGGGCGGGAGGACTGAAGCTTTCTTT. Amino acid sequence: CASSLGQGGRTEAFF. The V gene is TRBV5-1, the J gene TRBJ1-1, with 7 positions matching TRBD1. This CDR3 is built from 15 residues. The V segment lost 0 bases and the J segment 5 bases; nucleotides outside the gene matches: 7. Germline CDR1 and CDR2: SGHRS and YFSETQ.

The rearrangement links TRBV6-5 to TRBJ2-7; D remains unclear. Trimming removed 7 bases at V and 7 bases at J, with 14 bases between. The CDR3 extends over 12 amino acids. Germline V CDR1 and CDR2: MNHEY, SVGAGI. The CDR3 loop reads CASMTPGSEQYF. CDR3 DNA sequence: TGTGCCAGCATGACCCCCGGAAGTGAGCAGTACTTC.